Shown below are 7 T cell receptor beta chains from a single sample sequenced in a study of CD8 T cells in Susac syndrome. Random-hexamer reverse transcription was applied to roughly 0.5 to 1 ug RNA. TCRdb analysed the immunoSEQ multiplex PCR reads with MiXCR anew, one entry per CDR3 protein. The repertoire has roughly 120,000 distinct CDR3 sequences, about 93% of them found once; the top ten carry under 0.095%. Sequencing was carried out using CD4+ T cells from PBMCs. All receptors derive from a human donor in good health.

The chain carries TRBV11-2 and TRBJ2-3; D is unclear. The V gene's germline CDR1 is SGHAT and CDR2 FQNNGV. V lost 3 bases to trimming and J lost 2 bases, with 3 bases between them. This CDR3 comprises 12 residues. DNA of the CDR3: TGTGCCAGCAGCTTCCTCACAGATACGCAGTATTTT. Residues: CASSFLTDTQYF.

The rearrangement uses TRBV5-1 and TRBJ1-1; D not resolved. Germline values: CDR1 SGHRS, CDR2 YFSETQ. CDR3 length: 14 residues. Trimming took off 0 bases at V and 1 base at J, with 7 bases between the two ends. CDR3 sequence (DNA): TGCGCCAGCAGCTTGGCCCGACAGAACACTGAAGCTTTCTTT. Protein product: CASSLARQNTEAFF.

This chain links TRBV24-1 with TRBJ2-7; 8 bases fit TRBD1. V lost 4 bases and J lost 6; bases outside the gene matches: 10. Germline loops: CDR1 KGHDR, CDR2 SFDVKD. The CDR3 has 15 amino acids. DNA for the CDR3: TGTGCCACCAGTGACCTCCGGGACAGGAGCACCGAGCAGTACTTC. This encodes CATSDLRDRSTEQYF.

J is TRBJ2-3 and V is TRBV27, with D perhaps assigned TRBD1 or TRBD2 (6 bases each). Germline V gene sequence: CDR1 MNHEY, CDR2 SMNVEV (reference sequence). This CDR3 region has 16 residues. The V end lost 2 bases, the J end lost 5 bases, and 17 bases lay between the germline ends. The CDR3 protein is CASSLGRGLGGDTQYF. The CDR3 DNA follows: TGTGCCAGCAGTTTAGGCAGGGGATTGGGAGGAGATACGCAGTATTTT.

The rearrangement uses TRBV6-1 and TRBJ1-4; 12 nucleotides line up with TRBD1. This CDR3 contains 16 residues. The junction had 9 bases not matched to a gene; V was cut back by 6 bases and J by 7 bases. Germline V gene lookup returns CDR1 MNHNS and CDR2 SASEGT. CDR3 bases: TGTGCCAGCAGGAGGGGACAGGGGGCGCGAGGTGAAAAACTGTTTTTT. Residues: CASRRGQGARGEKLFF.

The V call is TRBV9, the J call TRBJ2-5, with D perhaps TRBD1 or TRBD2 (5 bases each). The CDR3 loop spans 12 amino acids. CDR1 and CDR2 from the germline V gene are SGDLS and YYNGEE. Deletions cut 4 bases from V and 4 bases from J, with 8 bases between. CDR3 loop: CASSFGTETQYF. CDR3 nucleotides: TGTGCCAGCAGCTTTGGGACAGAGACCCAGTACTTC.

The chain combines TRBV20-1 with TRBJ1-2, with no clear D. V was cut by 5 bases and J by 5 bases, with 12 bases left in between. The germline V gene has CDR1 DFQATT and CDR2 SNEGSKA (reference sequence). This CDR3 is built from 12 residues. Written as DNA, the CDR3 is TGCAGTGCTTGGGTGGGGAGTTATGGCTACACCTTC. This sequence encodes CSAWVGSYGYTF.